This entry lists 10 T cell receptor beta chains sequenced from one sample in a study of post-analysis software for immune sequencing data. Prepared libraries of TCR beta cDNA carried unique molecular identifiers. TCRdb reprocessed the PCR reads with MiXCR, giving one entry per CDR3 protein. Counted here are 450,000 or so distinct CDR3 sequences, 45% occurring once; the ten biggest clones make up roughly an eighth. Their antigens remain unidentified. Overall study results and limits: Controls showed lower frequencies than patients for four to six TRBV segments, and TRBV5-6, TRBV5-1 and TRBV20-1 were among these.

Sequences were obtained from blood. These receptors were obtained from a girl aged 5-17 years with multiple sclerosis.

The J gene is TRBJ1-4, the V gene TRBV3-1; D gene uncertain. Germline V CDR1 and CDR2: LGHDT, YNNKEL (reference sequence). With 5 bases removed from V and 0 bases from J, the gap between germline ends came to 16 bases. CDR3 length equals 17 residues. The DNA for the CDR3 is TGTGCCAGCAGCTCGGAGGGCAGATATGCAACTAATGAAAAACTGTTTTTT. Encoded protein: CASSSEGRYATNEKLFF.

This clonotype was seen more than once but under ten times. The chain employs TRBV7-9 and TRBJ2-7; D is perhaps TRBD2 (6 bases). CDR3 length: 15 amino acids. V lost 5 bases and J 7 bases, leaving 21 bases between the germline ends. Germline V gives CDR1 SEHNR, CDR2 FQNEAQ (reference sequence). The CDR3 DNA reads TGTGCCAGCAGCAGAGACCCGGGACTGGGCCTGGAGCAGTACTTC. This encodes CASSRDPGLGLEQYF.

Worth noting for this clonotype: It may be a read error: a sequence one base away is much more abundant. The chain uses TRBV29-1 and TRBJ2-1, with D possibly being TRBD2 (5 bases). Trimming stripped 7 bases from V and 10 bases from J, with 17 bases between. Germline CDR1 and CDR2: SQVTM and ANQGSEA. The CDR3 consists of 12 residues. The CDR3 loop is CSAGLHDYEQFF. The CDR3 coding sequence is TGCAGCGCGGGTCTGCACGACTACGAGCAGTTCTTC.

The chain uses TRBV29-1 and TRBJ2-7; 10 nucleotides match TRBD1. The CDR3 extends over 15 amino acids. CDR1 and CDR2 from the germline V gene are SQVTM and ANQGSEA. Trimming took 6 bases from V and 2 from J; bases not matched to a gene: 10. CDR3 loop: CSVQYRDRGPYEQYF. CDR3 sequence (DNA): TGCAGCGTCCAATACCGGGACAGGGGCCCCTACGAGCAGTACTTC.

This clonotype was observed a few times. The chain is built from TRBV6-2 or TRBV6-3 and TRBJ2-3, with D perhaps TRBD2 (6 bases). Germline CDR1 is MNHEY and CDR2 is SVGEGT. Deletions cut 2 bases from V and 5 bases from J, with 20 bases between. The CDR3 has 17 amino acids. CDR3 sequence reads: CASSYPSGRSSGDTQYF. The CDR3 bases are TGTGCCAGCAGTTACCCCTCCGGGAGATCAAGTGGAGATACGCAGTATTTT.

CDR3 nucleotide sequence: TGTGCCAGCACGTATGGAGGGAACACTGAAGCTTTCTTT. Translation gives CASTYGGNTEAFF. J is TRBJ1-1 and V is TRBV12-3 or TRBV12-4; D not resolved. The CDR3 has 13 residues. V dropped 7 bases and J dropped 1 base, with 10 bases sitting between them.

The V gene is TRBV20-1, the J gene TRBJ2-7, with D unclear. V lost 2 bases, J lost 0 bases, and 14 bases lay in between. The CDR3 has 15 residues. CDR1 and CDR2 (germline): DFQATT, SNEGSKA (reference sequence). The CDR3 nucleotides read TGCAGTGCTAGAAGTTCCGACCTAAGCTCCTACGAGCAGTACTTC. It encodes CSARSSDLSSYEQYF.

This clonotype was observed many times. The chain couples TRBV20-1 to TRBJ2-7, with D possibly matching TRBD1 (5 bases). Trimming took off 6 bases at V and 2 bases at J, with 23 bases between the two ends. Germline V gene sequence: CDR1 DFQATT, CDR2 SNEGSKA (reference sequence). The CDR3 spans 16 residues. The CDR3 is CSASPPQGTYAYEQYF. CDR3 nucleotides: TGCAGTGCATCCCCCCCTCAGGGAACGTACGCCTACGAGCAGTACTTC.

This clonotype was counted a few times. The CDR3 reads CSASHPGQIFYEQYF. The CDR3 DNA follows: TGCAGTGCTTCGCACCCAGGGCAGATCTTCTACGAGCAGTACTTC. The chain carries TRBV20-1 and TRBJ2-7, with D possibly TRBD1 on 5 matching bases. This CDR3 has 15 amino acids. Germline lookup yields CDR1 DFQATT and CDR2 SNEGSKA (reference sequence). Trimming took 5 bases from V and 3 from J, leaving 20 bases between them.

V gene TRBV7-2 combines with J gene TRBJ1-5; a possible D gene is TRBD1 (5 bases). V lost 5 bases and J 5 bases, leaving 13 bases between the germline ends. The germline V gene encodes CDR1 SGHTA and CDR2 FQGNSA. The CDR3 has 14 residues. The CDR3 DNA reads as TGTGCCAGCAGCCCGAACAGGCTCGATCAGCCCCAGCATTTT. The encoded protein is CASSPNRLDQPQHF. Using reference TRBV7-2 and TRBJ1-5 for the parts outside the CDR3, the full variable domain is GAGVSQSPSNKVTEKGKDVELRCDPISGHTALYWYRQSLGQGLEFLIYFQGNSAPDKSGLPSDRFSAERTGGSVSTLTIQRTQQEDSAVYLCASSPNRLDQPQHFGDGTRLSIL.